One sample yielded the 32 T cell receptor beta chains listed below, sequenced in a study of Graves' ophthalmopathy and Graves' hyperthyroidism. The sequenced template was RNA, covering the TCR beta CDR3 region. First-round RT-PCR used HTBI primers; second-round multiplex PCR followed. TCRdb re-analysed the multiplex PCR reads in MiXCR, keeping a single row per CDR3 protein. The sample yields about 390,000 distinct CDR3 sequences, about 17% seen once. Sequenced material: peripheral blood. The receptors here all came from an adult woman with stable Graves' hyperthyroidism.

This clonotype was counted ten times or more. The V gene is TRBV2, the J gene TRBJ2-7; D is perhaps TRBD2 (5 bases). Germline CDR1 SNHLY, CDR2 FYNNEI. Between the trimmed V and J ends, which lost 6 bases and 3 bases, there was a span of 15 bases. CDR3 size: 14 residues. The CDR3 DNA is TGTGCCAGCAGGAACAGAGACTACTTCTACGAGCAGTACTTC. Translated, it gives CASRNRDYFYEQYF.

The V call is TRBV3-1, the J call TRBJ2-5; 10 nucleotides align to TRBD2. From germline, CDR1 is LGHDT and CDR2 YNNKEL (reference sequence). J lost 5 bases, V lost 2 bases, and 5 bases had no gene match. This CDR3 has 15 residues. The CDR3 sequence is CASSQLAGVMETQYF. The CDR3 bases are TGTGCCAGCAGCCAACTAGCGGGAGTTATGGAGACCCAGTACTTC.

J is TRBJ2-5 and V is TRBV4-2; the D is unclear. The CDR3 covers 17 residues. The V gene's germline CDR1 is LGHNA and CDR2 YNFKEQ. Trimming removed 0 bases at V and 1 base at J, with 15 bases between. The CDR3 sequence is CASSQEMDEGLQETQYF. The DNA of the CDR3 is TGTGCCAGCAGCCAAGAAATGGATGAAGGCCTCCAAGAGACCCAGTACTTC.

Ten or more counts support this clonotype. The rearrangement links TRBV5-1 to TRBJ1-1; possibly TRBD1 for D (5 bases). This CDR3 comprises 16 residues. V lost 4 bases to trimming and J lost 4 bases, with 20 bases between them. Germline V gene data show CDR1 as SGHRS and CDR2 as YFSETQ. CDR3 in DNA: TGCGCCAGCAGCCGATCTGGAAGGGGCTCGAGCACTGAAGCTTTCTTT. It yields the protein CASSRSGRGSSTEAFF.

The table lists this clonotype with many counts. This sequence joins TRBV12-3 or TRBV12-4 and TRBJ1-1; 10 bases agree with TRBD1. V lost 7 bases to trimming and J lost 9 bases; unmatched junction nucleotides: 8. The length of the CDR3 is 13 residues. CDR3 amino acids: CASMRQGARKAFF. CDR3 bases: TGTGCCAGCATGAGACAGGGGGCGCGGAAAGCTTTCTTT.

In its sample, this clonotype was seen many times. The chain has TRBV6-1 and TRBJ2-3; the D gene is possibly TRBD1 (6 bases). Germline V gives CDR1 MNHNS, CDR2 SASEGT. The CDR3 has 14 residues. V was trimmed by 6 bases and J by 2 bases, leaving 12 bases between them. The CDR3 DNA reads as TGTGCCAGCAGCTCCTTGGGGGCCACAGATACGCAGTATTTT. Protein product: CASSSLGATDTQYF.

This chain links TRBV14 with TRBJ1-1; unclear D gene. The CDR3 runs to 19 residues. Germline V gene data show CDR1 as SGHDN and CDR2 as FVKESK. Deletions cut 4 bases from V and 2 bases from J, with 26 bases between. CDR3 DNA: TGTGCCAGCAGCCGCCGGGGTGAGTGGTTCGGGTCATCCAACACTGAAGCTTTCTTT. Protein sequence: CASSRRGEWFGSSNTEAFF. Drawing the rest from reference TRBV14 and TRBJ1-1, the complete variable domain is EAGVTQFPSHSVIEKGQTVTLRCDPISGHDNLYWYRRVMGKEIKFLLHFVKESKQDESGMPNNRFLAERTGGTYSTLKVQPAELEDSGVYFCASSRRGEWFGSSNTEAFFGQGTRLTVV.

This clonotype was seen many times. V usage is TRBV4-2 and J usage is TRBJ1-1; no reliable D call. Germline CDR1 LGHNA, CDR2 YNFKEQ. This CDR3 contains 15 residues. Trimming shortened V by 3 bases and J by 1 base, and 12 bases separated the two germline ends. For the CDR3, the DNA is TGTGCCAGCAGCCAGAGACCGAAATCGAACACTGAAGCTTTCTTT. It encodes CASSQRPKSNTEAFF.

About this clonotype: At one boundary the junction diverges from the germline segment, which might be a read error. This chain uses TRBV11-1 with TRBJ1-2; 7 positions agree with TRBD1. This CDR3 is built from 17 residues. Germline lookup yields CDR1 SGHAT and CDR2 FQDESV (reference sequence). CDR3 loop: CARSLGGRGWDSYGYTF. The CDR3 region has the DNA TGTGCCCGCAGCTTAGGGGGAAGAGGCTGGGACAGCTATGGCTACACCTTC.

The table lists this clonotype with many counts. The rearrangement joins TRBV5-6 to TRBJ1-5, with TRBD1 matching 7 bases. The CDR3 has 16 residues. V shed 4 bases and J 0 bases; nucleotides not matched to a gene: 7. Germline V gives CDR1 SGHDT, CDR2 YYEEEE. In DNA, the CDR3 is TGTGCCAGCAGCCGAGGGACAGCAAATAGCAATCAGCCCCAGCATTTT. This encodes CASSRGTANSNQPQHF. The variable domain in full, with the rest retrieved from reference TRBV5-6 and TRBJ1-5, is DAGVTQSPTHLIKTRGQQVTLRCSPKSGHDTVSWYQQALGQGPQFIFQYYEEEERQRGNFPDRFSGHQFPNYSSELNVNALLLGDSALYLCASSRGTANSNQPQHFGDGTRLSIL.

This clonotype was seen at least ten times. The chain is built from TRBV6-9 and TRBJ1-1; D uncertain. The CDR3 runs to 10 residues. With 2 bases removed from V and 10 bases from J, the gap between germline ends came to 5 bases. CDR1 and CDR2 from the germline V gene are MNHGY and SVAAGI. CDR3 sequence: CASSYPRAFF. CDR3 in DNA: TGTGCCAGCAGTTATCCGAGAGCTTTCTTT.

The genes are TRBV3-1 and TRBJ2-7, with TRBD2 matching over 8 bases. This CDR3 is 15 amino acids long. With 2 bases clipped from V and 1 base from J, the junction kept 4 bases outside the gene matches. CDR1 LGHDT and CDR2 YNNKEL come from the germline V gene (reference sequence). In nucleotides, the CDR3 is TGTGCCAGCAGCCAAATGGTAGCGGGGTCCTACGAGCAGTACTTC. Its protein is CASSQMVAGSYEQYF.

This clonotype was counted many times. The chain recombines TRBV12-3 or TRBV12-4 with TRBJ1-2; 9 bases are shared with TRBD1. Trimming cost V 5 bases and J 4 bases; bases outside gene matches: 8. The CDR3 totals 15 residues. This chain's CDR3 is CASSGGDRAGYGYTF. The CDR3 nucleotides read TGTGCCAGCAGTGGGGGGGACAGGGCCGGCTATGGCTACACCTTC.

A few counts support this clonotype. A much larger clone lies one base from this, so it may be a read error. This CDR3 fails to terminate in the conserved phenylalanine or tryptophan, so it likely reflects a read error. V usage is TRBV6-1 and J usage is TRBJ2-2; 7 nucleotides agree with TRBD2. Germline V lookup: CDR1 MNHNS, CDR2 SASEGT. The CDR3 is 17 residues long. V lost 2 bases and J lost 7; bases outside the gene matches: 13. The DNA of the CDR3 is TGTGCCAGCAGTGAACTGGGGACGTCAGGGAGGGTCGGGGAGCTGTTTTTG. Translated: CASSELGTSGRVGELFL.

Many counts were recorded for this clonotype. V gene TRBV28 combines with J gene TRBJ2-2; D is unclear. CDR3 length: 12 amino acids. Trimming removed 1 base from V and 7 bases from J, with 4 bases in between. Germline lookup yields CDR1 MDHEN and CDR2 SYDVKM. This CDR3 is CASSLFVGELFF. The DNA for the CDR3 is TGTGCCAGCAGTTTATTTGTCGGGGAGCTGTTTTTT.

This clonotype was counted a few times. J is TRBJ2-7 and V is TRBV20-1; D perhaps matches TRBD2 (7 bases). V was pared by 0 bases and J by 4 bases, with 16 bases between. The CDR3 spans 15 residues. The germline V gene encodes CDR1 DFQATT and CDR2 SNEGSKA (reference sequence). CDR3 coding DNA: TGCAGTGCTAGAGATAGTGGGAGGGGGGGTTACGAGCAGTACTTC. The encoded protein is CSARDSGRGGYEQYF.

This clonotype was seen many times. This chain uses TRBV11-2 with TRBJ1-1; 9 positions match TRBD1. The CDR3 length is 14 residues. Germline trimming cut 5 bases from V and 7 bases from J; bases unmatched to any gene: 8. Germline V gene sequence: CDR1 SGHAT, CDR2 FQNNGV. The CDR3 spells CASSPAGTGREAFF. Written as DNA, the CDR3 is TGTGCCAGCAGCCCAGCTGGGACAGGGCGTGAAGCTTTCTTT.

This clonotype showed up many times. The chain recombines TRBV11-2 with TRBJ1-1, with 10 bases fitting TRBD1. CDR1 is SGHAT and CDR2 is FQNNGV in the germline V gene. The CDR3 totals 14 residues. The V segment lost 4 bases and the J segment 3 bases; nucleotides outside the gene matches: 2. The CDR3: CASSWDRGDTEAFF. The CDR3 DNA follows: TGTGCCAGCAGCTGGGACAGGGGCGACACTGAAGCTTTCTTT.

This clonotype has a count of ten or more. The V and J genes are TRBV30 and TRBJ2-2, with D unclear. Germline V gives CDR1 GTSNPN, CDR2 SVGIG (reference sequence). The length of the CDR3 is 11 residues. The V and J ends lost 4 bases and 2 bases respectively, with 2 bases between them. CDR3 DNA: TGTGCCTGGAAAAACACCGGGGAGCTGTTTTTT. Its protein is CAWKNTGELFF.

This clonotype was counted at least ten times. V is TRBV12-3 or TRBV12-4 and J is TRBJ1-6; D may be TRBD1 (5 bases). Trimming shortened V by 2 bases and J by 10 bases, and 9 bases separated the two germline ends. CDR3 length: 13 residues. CDR3 residues: CASSLQGDSPLHF. The CDR3 DNA reads as TGTGCCAGCAGTTTACAGGGAGACTCACCCCTCCACTTT.

This clonotype was found many times. The J gene is TRBJ2-7, the V gene TRBV28; no reliable D call. Per germline, CDR1 MDHEN and CDR2 SYDVKM. The CDR3 contains 12 residues. V lost 5 bases and J lost 2, with 7 bases in between. The CDR3 reads CASSVLAYEQYF. The CDR3 DNA reads as TGTGCCAGCAGTGTCCTTGCCTACGAGCAGTACTTC.

This clonotype was seen at least ten times. The gene calls are TRBV28 and TRBJ1-1, with D perhaps TRBD1 (5 bases). Germline V CDR1 and CDR2: MDHEN, SYDVKM. The CDR3 consists of 12 residues. Trimming left V 5 bases short and J 12 bases short, with 16 bases between. The CDR3 is CASSDDSFGTFF. The CDR3, as DNA: TGTGCCAGCAGTGACGACAGCTTTGGGACTTTCTTT.

This clonotype has a count of ten or more. This chain links TRBV6-1 with TRBJ2-4, with 12 bases lining up with TRBD1. The V segment lost 6 bases and the J segment 0 bases; nucleotides outside the gene matches: 12. From germline, CDR1 is MNHNS and CDR2 SASEGT. The CDR3 has 19 amino acids. CDR3 region: CASSWDRGRLTIAKNIQYF. The CDR3 DNA is TGTGCCAGCAGCTGGGACAGGGGGCGCTTGACGATAGCCAAAAACATTCAGTACTTC.

This clonotype appeared many times. A read error may account for a junction end that differs from germline. The chain has TRBV11-2 and TRBJ2-7; D not resolved. The CDR3 consists of 15 residues. Per the germline V gene, CDR1 is SGHAT and CDR2 is FQNNGV. The CDR3 sequence: CASTLDWGVDYEQYF. CDR3 nucleotides: TGTGCCAGCACCTTAGACTGGGGTGTAGACTACGAGCAGTACTTC.

The table lists this clonotype with a few counts. This sequence may be a read error, since a much larger clone differs from it by one base. The rearrangement joins TRBV5-1 to TRBJ1-1; D is uncertain. This CDR3 contains 13 residues. CDR1 and CDR2 (germline): SGHRS, YFSETQ. CDR3 sequence: CASSLEQHTEACF. CDR3 DNA: TGCGCCAGCAGCTTGGAACAGCACACTGAAGCTTGCTTT.

This chain connects TRBV24-1 to TRBJ2-2, with 10 bases aligning to TRBD2. CDR3 length equals 16 residues. With V trimmed by 0 bases and J by 6 bases, 3 bases remained unmatched. The germline V gene has CDR1 KGHDR and CDR2 SFDVKD. CDR3 in amino acids: CATSDLASGRPGELFF. DNA for the CDR3: TGTGCCACCAGTGATTTGGCTAGCGGGAGACCCGGGGAGCTGTTTTTT.

In this sample, this clonotype turned up many times. The chain links TRBV29-1 to TRBJ2-5; no reliable D call. Trimming left V 4 bases short and J 4 bases short, with 16 bases between. The CDR3 is 14 residues long. Germline CDR1 and CDR2: SQVTM and ANQGSEA. CDR3 loop: CSVVWAPGRETQYF. The CDR3 DNA sequence: TGCAGCGTTGTGTGGGCCCCCGGACGAGAGACCCAGTACTTC.

This clonotype was found many times. The chain links TRBV7-9 to TRBJ2-5; no clear D. The CDR3 is 13 residues long. Germline V CDR1 and CDR2: SEHNR, FQNEAQ (reference sequence). Trimming took 4 bases from V and 1 from J, leaving 7 bases between them. The CDR3 nucleotides are TGTGCCAGCAGCTCGAGGCCCCAAGAGACCCAGTACTTC. Its translation is CASSSRPQETQYF.

The chain is built from TRBV6-1 and TRBJ1-1, with D possibly matching TRBD1 (5 bases). The germline gives CDR1 MNHNS, CDR2 SASEGT. This CDR3 has 13 residues. V lost 8 bases and J lost 1, with 11 bases in between. CDR3: CASLQGRNTEAFF. CDR3 bases: TGTGCCAGCTTGCAGGGAAGGAACACTGAAGCTTTCTTT.

In this sample, this clonotype turned up many times. The chain recombines TRBV20-1 with TRBJ1-6; D possibly corresponds to TRBD1 (6 bases). The CDR3 extends over 15 amino acids. CDR1 DFQATT and CDR2 SNEGSKA come from the germline V gene (reference sequence). V lost 5 bases, J lost 6 bases, and 17 bases lay in between. The CDR3 DNA follows: TGCAGTGCTCGTCGGGACAACAAGAGTAATTCACCCCTCCACTTT. It specifies CSARRDNKSNSPLHF.

This clonotype has ten or more counts. This may come from a read error, since a much larger clone is one base off. J is TRBJ2-5 and V is TRBV12-3 or TRBV12-4; TRBD1 matches 8 bases. The CDR3 runs 14 residues. Germline trimming cut 8 bases from V and 3 bases from J; bases unmatched to any gene: 8. The CDR3 spells CASCSRTGKETQYF. In nucleotides, the CDR3 is TGTGCCAGCTGTTCAAGGACAGGGAAAGAGACCCAGTACTTC.

The gene calls are TRBV3-1 and TRBJ1-2; D remains ambiguous. With 4 bases removed from V and 8 bases from J, the gap between germline ends came to 11 bases. Germline CDR1 is LGHDT and CDR2 is YNNKEL (reference sequence). The CDR3 is 12 amino acids. CDR3 DNA: TGTGCCAGCAGCCCGGGCCCGGAGGGCTACACCTTC. Its translation is CASSPGPEGYTF.